This T cell receptor (beta chain) came from a study of blood T cell repertoires in COVID-19. In this sample, this clone turned up once. Clinical history reported by participants formed the basis on which cohorts were assigned. Germline CDR1 is MRHNA and CDR2 is SNTAGT. The length of the CDR3 is 15 residues. J gave up 2 bases and V 6 bases, and 10 bases lay outside the gene matches. Data came from immunoSEQ multiplex PCR; TCRdb stores just in-frame clones and leaves some out. The sample has approximately 210,000 clones; approximately 80% are singletons. Sequences were obtained from PBMCs or T cells enriched from blood (not recorded which). The clonotype comes from a woman aged 55-70 years who had recovered from COVID-19. The rearrangement joins TRBV6-4 to TRBJ2-7; 7 bases agree with TRBD2. CDR3 coding DNA: TGTGCCAGCAGACCCTTAGCGGGTTCAACCTACGAGCAGTACTTC. It yields the protein CASRPLAGSTYEQYF.